These T cell receptor beta chains were read from a single sample in a study of T cell responses to AZD1222 COVID-19 vaccine. Here immunoSEQ multiplex PCR was the method, and the copy in TCRdb shows in-frame clones only, minus some. This repertoire shows about 130,000 clones, around 83% found once; its top ten account for roughly an eighth. Material: peripheral blood, obtained on day 0 of AZD1222 vaccination. Source of these receptors: an adult in good health. Both conserved end residues are part of each CDR3. A D gene is named only where the DNA matches it firmly. Clone size is given for some rows only: seen once, a few or many times, or a class if the clone is expanded.

clone size: .
J gene: TRBJ1-5
V gene: TRBV27
D gene: .
CDR3 protein: CASSFTVSNQPQHF
CDR3 DNA: TGTGCCAGCAGTTTTACCGTTAGCAATCAGCCCCAGCATTTT

clone size: .
J gene: TRBJ1-2
V gene: TRBV2
D gene: TRBD1
CDR3 protein: CASSEDRVIGYTF
CDR3 DNA: TGTGCCAGCAGCGAGGACAGGGTCATCGGCTACACCTTC

clone size: .
J gene: TRBJ2-2
V gene: TRBV15
D gene: .
CDR3 protein: CATSRESAGQDTGELFF
CDR3 DNA: TGTGCCACCAGCAGAGAATCTGCGGGCCAGGACACCGGGGAGCTGTTTTTT

clone size: .
J gene: TRBJ2-2
V gene: TRBV7-2
D gene: TRBD2
CDR3 protein: CASSLDAASGIIGELFF
CDR3 DNA: TGTGCCAGCAGCTTAGACGCGGCTAGCGGGATAATCGGGGAGCTGTTTTTT

clone size: .
J gene: TRBJ1-2
V gene: TRBV6-5
D gene: TRBD1
CDR3 protein: CASIRWDSTNYGYTF
CDR3 DNA: TGTGCCAGCATCCGGTGGGACAGCACTAACTATGGCTACACCTTC

clone size: .
J gene: TRBJ2-3
V gene: TRBV7-3
D gene: TRBD1
CDR3 protein: CASSLGTASTDTQYF
CDR3 DNA: TGTGCCAGCAGCCTAGGGACAGCTAGCACAGATACGCAGTATTTT

clone size: .
J gene: TRBJ2-3
V gene: TRBV5-1
D gene: TRBD2
CDR3 protein: CASSPMVAGGADTQYF
CDR3 DNA: TGCGCCAGCAGCCCAATGGTAGCGGGGGGGGCAGATACGCAGTATTTT

clone size: .
J gene: TRBJ2-1
V gene: TRBV28
D gene: TRBD2
CDR3 protein: CASSFASGRDNEQFF
CDR3 DNA: TGTGCCAGCAGTTTCGCTAGCGGGAGAGACAATGAGCAGTTCTTC

clone size: .
J gene: TRBJ2-7
V gene: TRBV14
D gene: .
CDR3 protein: CASSRSGHEQYF
CDR3 DNA: TGTGCCAGCAGCCGATCAGGGCACGAGCAGTACTTC

clone size: once
J gene: TRBJ2-1
V gene: TRBV7-2
D gene: TRBD2
CDR3 protein: CASSLIAGEYNEQFF
CDR3 DNA: TGTGCCAGCAGCTTAATAGCGGGAGAATACAATGAGCAGTTCTTC

clone size: .
J gene: TRBJ2-5
V gene: TRBV6-6
D gene: TRBD2
CDR3 protein: CASSRALLAGQGETQYF
CDR3 DNA: TGTGCCAGCAGTCGAGCGCTTCTAGCGGGGCAAGGAGAGACCCAGTACTTC

clone size: once
J gene: TRBJ2-1
V gene: TRBV19
D gene: .
CDR3 protein: CASSFLTGHNEQFF
CDR3 DNA: TGTGCCAGTAGTTTCCTGACAGGTCACAATGAGCAGTTCTTC

clone size: .
J gene: TRBJ2-5
V gene: TRBV19
D gene: TRBD1
CDR3 protein: CASASQGAAETQYF
CDR3 DNA: TGTGCCAGTGCCTCACAGGGGGCCGCGGAGACCCAGTACTTC

clone size: .
J gene: TRBJ1-5
V gene: TRBV9
D gene: .
CDR3 protein: CASSPRGDQPQHF
CDR3 DNA: TGTGCCAGCAGCCCGAGGGGGGATCAGCCCCAGCATTTT

clone size: .
J gene: TRBJ2-1
V gene: TRBV3-1/TRBV3-2
D gene: .
CDR3 protein: CASSQLGSYNEQFF
CDR3 DNA: TGTGCCAGCAGCCAGCTAGGATCCTACAATGAGCAGTTCTTC

clone size: .
J gene: TRBJ2-5
V gene: TRBV5-4
D gene: .
CDR3 protein: CASSLARQQETQYF
CDR3 DNA: TGTGCCAGCAGCTTGGCGCGTCAGCAAGAGACCCAGTACTTC

clone size: .
J gene: TRBJ2-1
V gene: TRBV20-1
D gene: .
CDR3 protein: CSASFLDADEQFF
CDR3 DNA: TGCAGTGCTAGTTTCTTGGACGCCGATGAGCAGTTCTTC

clone size: .
J gene: TRBJ2-5
V gene: TRBV29-1
D gene: .
CDR3 protein: CSVVGGNTGETQYF
CDR3 DNA: TGCAGCGTTGTTGGGGGAAACACGGGGGAGACCCAGTACTTC

clone size: .
J gene: TRBJ1-2
V gene: TRBV5-1
D gene: .
CDR3 protein: CASSLGSSRDYGYTF
CDR3 DNA: TGCGCCAGCAGCTTGGGGTCGTCTAGGGACTATGGCTACACCTTC

clone size: .
J gene: TRBJ1-6
V gene: TRBV5-8
D gene: .
CDR3 protein: CASSPAPGPIGSPLHF
CDR3 DNA: TGTGCCAGCAGCCCCGCGCCGGGGCCTATCGGTTCACCCCTCCACTTT

clone size: .
J gene: TRBJ1-3
V gene: TRBV7-8
D gene: .
CDR3 protein: CASSRSHPAGNTIYF
CDR3 DNA: TGTGCCAGCAGCCGATCGCACCCAGCTGGAAACACCATATATTTT

clone size: .
J gene: TRBJ2-1
V gene: TRBV27
D gene: TRBD2
CDR3 protein: CASSPPRAGGPNEQFF
CDR3 DNA: TGTGCCAGCAGTCCTCCGAGAGCGGGGGGTCCCAATGAGCAGTTCTTC

clone size: many
J gene: TRBJ1-1
V gene: TRBV18
D gene: .
CDR3 protein: CASSPPWTNTEAFF
CDR3 DNA: TGTGCCAGCTCACCACCATGGACGAACACTGAAGCTTTCTTT

clone size: .
J gene: TRBJ2-1
V gene: TRBV6-4
D gene: TRBD2
CDR3 protein: CASSPTSGSSYNEQFF
CDR3 DNA: TGTGCCAGCAGTCCCACTAGCGGGAGCTCCTACAATGAGCAGTTCTTC

clone size: .
J gene: TRBJ1-1
V gene: TRBV12-3/TRBV12-4
D gene: TRBD1
CDR3 protein: CASSPDRVTEAFF
CDR3 DNA: TGTGCCAGCAGCCCGGACAGGGTGACTGAAGCTTTCTTT

clone size: .
J gene: TRBJ2-3
V gene: TRBV12-3/TRBV12-4
D gene: .
CDR3 protein: CASSQIDTQYF
CDR3 DNA: TGTGCCAGCAGTCAGATAGATACGCAGTATTTT

clone size: .
J gene: TRBJ1-1
V gene: TRBV19
D gene: .
CDR3 protein: CASSTGPMEAFF
CDR3 DNA: TGTGCCAGTAGTACCGGGCCTATGGAGGCTTTCTTT

clone size: .
J gene: TRBJ1-2
V gene: TRBV5-1
D gene: TRBD1
CDR3 protein: CASSLGSYRGGYTF
CDR3 DNA: TGCGCCAGCAGCTTGGGATCATACAGGGGTGGCTACACCTTC

clone size: .
J gene: TRBJ1-1
V gene: TRBV5-4
D gene: .
CDR3 protein: CASSPNVITEAFF
CDR3 DNA: TGTGCCAGCAGCCCAAACGTTATCACTGAAGCTTTCTTT

clone size: few
J gene: TRBJ1-5
V gene: TRBV15
D gene: .
CDR3 protein: CATSDMRAQHF
CDR3 DNA: TGTGCCACCAGCGATATGAGAGCCCAGCATTTT

clone size: .
J gene: TRBJ2-7
V gene: TRBV7-6
D gene: .
CDR3 protein: CASSPYSGESSYEQYF
CDR3 DNA: TGTGCCAGCAGCCCATACTCGGGGGAGTCGTCCTACGAGCAGTACTTC

clone size: .
J gene: TRBJ1-2
V gene: TRBV5-6
D gene: TRBD1
CDR3 protein: CASSFGTASYGYTF
CDR3 DNA: TGTGCCAGCAGCTTTGGGACAGCCTCTTATGGCTACACCTTC

clone size: .
J gene: TRBJ2-5
V gene: TRBV10-2
D gene: .
CDR3 protein: CASSSQRMETQYF
CDR3 DNA: TGCGCCAGCAGCTCACAGCGGATGGAGACCCAGTACTTC

clone size: .
J gene: TRBJ2-1
V gene: TRBV7-2
D gene: TRBD2
CDR3 protein: CASSLVGTSGYNEQFF
CDR3 DNA: TGTGCCAGCAGCTTAGTAGGGACTAGCGGCTACAATGAGCAGTTCTTC

clone size: once
J gene: TRBJ1-2
V gene: TRBV7-9
D gene: TRBD1
CDR3 protein: CASSGRRDSPYGYTF
CDR3 DNA: TGTGCCAGCAGCGGCCGCCGGGACAGTCCCTATGGCTACACCTTC

clone size: .
J gene: TRBJ2-5
V gene: TRBV9
D gene: .
CDR3 protein: CASGEQGTPQETQYF
CDR3 DNA: TGTGCCAGCGGGGAACAGGGAACACCACAAGAGACCCAGTACTTC

clone size: .
J gene: TRBJ2-7
V gene: TRBV2
D gene: TRBD2
CDR3 protein: CASRRTSGLYEQYF
CDR3 DNA: TGTGCCAGCAGACGGACTAGCGGACTCTACGAGCAGTACTTC

clone size: .
J gene: TRBJ2-3
V gene: TRBV20-1
D gene: .
CDR3 protein: CSASERAQYF
CDR3 DNA: TGCAGTGCGTCTGAAAGGGCCCAGTATTTT

clone size: .
J gene: TRBJ1-5
V gene: TRBV6-5
D gene: .
CDR3 protein: CASKGRFDQPQHF
CDR3 DNA: TGTGCCAGCAAGGGCAGGTTTGATCAGCCCCAGCATTTT

clone size: once
J gene: TRBJ2-1
V gene: TRBV6-5
D gene: .
CDR3 protein: CASSYSRRGEQFF
CDR3 DNA: TGTGCCAGCAGTTACTCGAGGAGGGGTGAGCAGTTCTTC

clone size: few
J gene: TRBJ1-5
V gene: TRBV27
D gene: .
CDR3 protein: CASSFGGGDQPQHF
CDR3 DNA: TGTGCCAGCAGTTTCGGGGGAGGCGATCAGCCCCAGCATTTT

clone size: .
J gene: TRBJ1-2
V gene: TRBV9
D gene: TRBD1
CDR3 protein: CASSDNRGNYGYTF
CDR3 DNA: TGTGCCAGCAGCGATAACAGGGGAAACTATGGCTACACCTTC

clone size: .
J gene: TRBJ1-1
V gene: TRBV5-4
D gene: TRBD1
CDR3 protein: CASSGGGGQGPEAFF
CDR3 DNA: TGTGCCAGCAGCGGAGGAGGGGGACAGGGGCCTGAAGCTTTCTTT

clone size: once
J gene: TRBJ1-2
V gene: TRBV19
D gene: .
CDR3 protein: CASSDLGAPAGYTF
CDR3 DNA: TGTGCCAGTAGCGACTTGGGGGCCCCGGCGGGCTACACCTTC

clone size: .
J gene: TRBJ2-3
V gene: TRBV12-3/TRBV12-4
D gene: .
CDR3 protein: CASGGRDTQYF
CDR3 DNA: TGTGCCAGTGGGGGCCGAGATACGCAGTATTTT